This is a list of T cell receptor beta chains from one sample in a study of cytomegalovirus exposure and HLA in healthy donors. Profiled with immunoSEQ multiplex PCR; TCRdb holds only in-frame clones, not every one. The data contain roughly 130,000 clones, just under 75% of them singletons. Input material: PBMCs. All receptors come from a middle-aged man in good health and CMV-seropositive. The CDR3 runs from the conserved cysteine through the conserved F or W. A D gene is named only where the DNA matches it firmly. Only some rows state a clone size, as once, few, many or a class for expanded clones.

V	J	D	size	CDR3	DNA
TRBV6-6	TRBJ1-2	-	once	CASSLRWNYGYTF	TGTGCCAGCAGTTTGCGCTGGAACTATGGCTACACCTTC
TRBV27	TRBJ1-1	-	-	CASSIGKGGRTEAFF	TGTGCCAGCAGTATAGGGAAGGGAGGTCGAACTGAAGCTTTCTTT
TRBV11-2	TRBJ1-1	-	few	CASSFGGQGTEAFF	TGTGCCAGCAGCTTCGGGGGGCAGGGCACTGAAGCTTTCTTT
TRBV5-6	TRBJ1-5	TRBD1	-	CASSLGQGRQPQHF	TGTGCCAGCAGCTTGGGACAGGGACGGCAGCCCCAGCATTTT
TRBV7-2	TRBJ1-5	-	-	CASSPTGGSLRQPQHF	TGTGCCAGCAGTCCGACCGGGGGTAGTCTGCGTCAGCCCCAGCATTTT
TRBV6-1	TRBJ1-2	-	-	CASIRGPNYGYTF	TGTGCCAGCATCAGGGGTCCAAACTATGGCTACACCTTC
TRBV10-3	TRBJ1-2	-	-	CAISESESYGYTF	TGTGCCATCAGTGAGTCCGAGAGCTATGGCTACACCTTC
TRBV29-1	TRBJ1-1	TRBD1	-	CSVRDRTEAFF	TGCAGCGTGAGGGACAGAACTGAAGCTTTCTTT
TRBV12-5	TRBJ2-2	TRBD2	-	CASGLVGLGGTGELFF	TGTGCTAGTGGTTTGGTAGGACTAGGAGGCACCGGGGAGCTGTTTTTT
TRBV18	TRBJ2-3	TRBD1	-	CASSPLPGQSSTDTQYF	TGTGCCAGCTCACCTTTGCCGGGACAGAGTAGCACAGATACGCAGTATTTT
TRBV6-7	TRBJ2-5	-	-	CAIKPKTQYF	TGTGCCATCAAGCCTAAGACCCAGTACTTC
TRBV29-1	TRBJ2-5	-	-	CSVVPYQETQYF	TGCAGCGTTGTCCCGTACCAAGAGACCCAGTACTTC
TRBV5-4	TRBJ2-1	-	-	CASSLAGTLSSYNEQFF	TGTGCCAGCAGCTTGGCCGGGACTCTAAGCTCCTACAATGAGCAGTTCTTC
TRBV6-5	TRBJ1-4	TRBD1	-	CASRGTVNEKLFF	TGTGCCAGCAGAGGGACAGTTAATGAAAAACTGTTTTTT
TRBV6-1	TRBJ2-1	TRBD2	once	CASSVGTSGYNEQFF	TGTGCCAGCAGTGTCGGGACTAGCGGTTACAATGAGCAGTTCTTC
TRBV6-1	TRBJ1-2	TRBD1	-	CASNLDRDYGYTF	TGTGCCAGCAACCTTGACAGGGACTATGGCTACACCTTC
TRBV9	TRBJ2-7	-	-	CASSGGGRADYEQYF	TGTGCCAGCAGCGGGGGGGGCAGGGCCGACTACGAGCAGTACTTC
TRBV7-2	TRBJ1-5	TRBD1	-	CASSLGAGGRYQPQHF	TGTGCCAGCAGCTTAGGGGCAGGGGGCCGTTATCAGCCCCAGCATTTT
TRBV27	TRBJ1-6	TRBD1	-	CASCNRGGNSPLHF	TGTGCCAGCTGTAACAGGGGAGGTAATTCACCCCTCCACTTT
TRBV19	TRBJ2-7	-	-	CASSIWGGLLFSSYEQYF	TGTGCCAGTAGTATCTGGGGGGGGCTCCTATTTAGCTCCTACGAGCAGTACTTC
TRBV7-8	TRBJ2-5	-	-	CASSLFRGWKETQYF	TGTGCCAGCAGCTTATTCCGGGGTTGGAAAGAGACCCAGTACTTC
TRBV9	TRBJ2-1	TRBD2	-	CASTRLATYNEQFF	TGTGCCAGCACCCGACTAGCCACCTACAATGAGCAGTTCTTC
TRBV2	TRBJ2-7	TRBD1	-	CASSEGQGSSYEQYF	TGTGCCAGCAGTGAGGGACAGGGGAGCTCCTACGAGCAGTACTTC
TRBV10-3	TRBJ1-5	TRBD1	-	CAISESGTVYSNQPQHF	TGTGCCATCAGTGAGTCTGGGACAGTCTATAGCAATCAGCCCCAGCATTTT
TRBV11-1	TRBJ2-3	TRBD1	-	CASSPTGTGKSDTQYF	TGTGCCAGCAGCCCAACCGGGACAGGAAAATCAGATACGCAGTATTTT